Each of the 18 T cell receptor beta chains below was sequenced from the same sample in a study of long-term antiretroviral therapy in people with HIV. The run of the v3.0 immunoSEQ assay was at survey level. The data were produced by immunoSEQ multiplex PCR, yet TCRdb's version contains in-frame clones alone and is incomplete. Of roughly 37,000 clones detected, less than 85% appear once; the ten largest clones hold 5.8%. Here the sequenced sample was unsorted PBMCs, taken 3.4 years after starting antiretroviral therapy. These receptors were taken from a man between 25 and 39 years old with HIV.

This clone is a singleton in its sample. The J gene is TRBJ2-7, the V gene TRBV5-1; D gene uncertain. V lost 4 bases, J lost 3 bases, and 17 bases lay in between. This CDR3 has 15 residues. The germline V gene encodes CDR1 SGHRS and CDR2 YFSETQ. The CDR3 sequence: CASSEGFFGYYEQYF. In DNA form, the CDR3 reads TGCGCCAGCAGCGAAGGGTTTTTCGGCTACTACGAGCAGTACTTC.

The table lists this clone with a few counts. V is TRBV7-9 and J is TRBJ1-2, with no clear D. Deletions cut 1 base from V and 13 bases from J, with 10 bases between. The CDR3 extends over 11 amino acids. Germline assignment: CDR1 SEHNR and CDR2 FQNEAQ (reference sequence). The CDR3 reads CASSLGTLGTF. The DNA for the CDR3 is TGTGCCAGCAGCTTAGGGACTTTAGGCACCTTC.

This chain uses TRBV10-2 with TRBJ2-7; no reliable D call. CDR1 WSHSY and CDR2 SAAADI come from the germline V gene. Trimming stripped 3 bases from V and 0 bases from J, with 3 bases between. The length of the CDR3 is 12 residues. CDR3 loop: CASSDNSYEQYF. CDR3 in DNA: TGCGCCAGCAGTGACAACTCCTACGAGCAGTACTTC.

The chain carries TRBV7-4 and TRBJ2-2; D uncertain. The CDR3 runs to 19 residues. Trimming shortened V by 5 bases and J by 5 bases, and 27 bases separated the two germline ends. Germline-derived CDR1 and CDR2 are SGHVT and SQSDAQ. The DNA for the CDR3 is TGTGCCAGCAGCCCAGCCCTATCATCTGCGGCAGGCGAAACCGGGGAGCTGTTTTTT. Translated, it gives CASSPALSSAAGETGELFF.

The chain has TRBV13 and TRBJ2-3; 7 nucleotides agree with TRBD2. This CDR3 is 14 amino acids long. Germline V lookup: CDR1 PRHDT, CDR2 FYEKMQ (reference sequence). V trimming: 5 bases; J trimming: 4 bases; junction bases outside the gene matches: 6. In nucleotides, the CDR3 is TGTGCCAGCAGCCCCCGACTAGCCCCAGATACGCAGTATTTT. This sequence encodes CASSPRLAPDTQYF.

The chain joins TRBV28 to TRBJ2-1; the match to TRBD1 covers 9 bases. The germline gives CDR1 MDHEN, CDR2 SYDVKM. V gave up 8 bases and J gave up 6 bases; unmatched junction bases: 5. This CDR3 spans 13 amino acids. As DNA, the CDR3 is TGTGCCAGCCGATCGACAGGGGGCAATGAGCAGTTCTTC. Protein: CASRSTGGNEQFF.

The chain employs TRBV5-1 and TRBJ1-1, with D maybe TRBD1 (6 bases). Trimming stripped 5 bases from V and 0 bases from J, with 14 bases between. The CDR3 length is 15 residues. Germline loops: CDR1 SGHRS, CDR2 YFSETQ. CDR3 residues: CASRGAGALNTEAFF. The CDR3 DNA is TGCGCCAGCAGGGGAGCAGGGGCCTTGAACACTGAAGCTTTCTTT. Supplemented by reference TRBV5-1 and TRBJ1-1, the full variable domain reads KAGVTQTPRYLIKTRGQQVTLSCSPISGHRSVSWYQQTPGQGLQFLFEYFSETQRNKGNFPGRFSGRQFSNSRSEMNVSTLELGDSALYLCASRGAGALNTEAFFGQGTRLTVV.

The J gene is TRBJ2-5, the V gene TRBV7-8; tentatively, D is TRBD1 or TRBD2 (5 bases each). From germline, CDR1 is SGHVS and CDR2 FQNEAQ. V was pared by 5 bases and J by 5 bases, with 9 bases between. This CDR3 has 12 amino acids. The CDR3 loop is CASSPEGETQYF. Here the CDR3 DNA reads TGTGCCAGCAGCCCCGAGGGGGAGACCCAGTACTTC.

The chain employs TRBV6-1 and TRBJ2-7; 9 nucleotides align to TRBD2. Germline V gene lookup returns CDR1 MNHNS and CDR2 SASEGT. The CDR3 has 17 amino acids. V was pared by 2 bases and J by 5 bases, with 13 bases of the junction left unmatched. The CDR3 loop is CASSEPSLGTSLHEQYF. CDR3 bases: TGTGCCAGCAGTGAACCTAGTCTCGGGACTAGCTTACACGAGCAGTACTTC.

This clone was recorded once. The V gene is TRBV15, the J gene TRBJ2-3, with D perhaps matching TRBD1 (6 bases). The CDR3 runs to 16 residues. V gave up 5 bases and J gave up 6 bases, with 21 bases separating them. The germline V gene encodes CDR1 LNHNV and CDR2 YYDKDF (reference sequence). CDR3 in DNA: TGTGCCACCAGCGTAAAACAGGGTAGGTATGTCGATACGCAGTATTTT. Translating gives CATSVKQGRYVDTQYF.

The chain employs TRBV5-5 and TRBJ1-1; 8 nucleotides line up with TRBD1. CDR1 is SGHKS and CDR2 is YYEKEE in the germline V gene (reference sequence). After removal of 4 bases from V and 11 bases from J, the junction contained 16 bases not matched to a gene. This CDR3 region has 15 residues. The CDR3 DNA reads TGTGCCAGCAGCCCATCTCGGTCAGGGGGCGCCGAGGCTTTCTTT. As protein: CASSPSRSGGAEAFF.

This clone was detected a few times. The chain uses TRBV15 and TRBJ2-1; D is possibly TRBD1 (6 bases). V lost 0 bases to trimming and J lost 9 bases, with 12 bases between them. CDR1 and CDR2 (germline): LNHNV, YYDKDF (reference sequence). CDR3 length: 14 residues. The CDR3 is CATSREGAVREQFF. CDR3 nucleotides: TGTGCCACCAGCAGAGAGGGGGCGGTTCGTGAGCAGTTCTTC.

V gene TRBV4-2 combines with J gene TRBJ1-2; D remains ambiguous. The CDR3 runs 17 residues. With 4 bases removed from V and 1 base from J, the gap between germline ends came to 19 bases. The germline V gene has CDR1 LGHNA and CDR2 YNFKEQ. DNA of the CDR3: TGTGCCAGCAGCCCCACCTTAGCGCGCGGGGTTAACTATGGCTACACCTTC. Its translation is CASSPTLARGVNYGYTF.

V usage is TRBV30 and J usage is TRBJ1-5; D might be TRBD1 (6 bases). CDR1 is GTSNPN and CDR2 is SVGIG in the germline V gene (reference sequence). V was trimmed by 8 bases and J by 2 bases, leaving 13 bases between them. The CDR3 contains 13 residues. The CDR3 spells CATPGAGNQPQHF. Written as DNA, the CDR3 is TGTGCCACACCAGGGGCGGGCAATCAGCCCCAGCATTTT.

The rearrangement uses TRBV15 and TRBJ2-2; 7 bases line up with TRBD1. CDR1 and CDR2 (germline): LNHNV, YYDKDF (reference sequence). CDR3 length: 14 amino acids. Trimming cost V 6 bases and J 5 bases; bases outside gene matches: 6. The CDR3 region is CATRRQGSTGELFF. In DNA form, the CDR3 reads TGTGCCACCAGACGACAGGGAAGTACCGGGGAGCTGTTTTTT.

This clone was seen more than once but under ten times. For the CDR3, the DNA is TGTGCCAGCAGCTTCCTCAGGGGTAATTACGAGCAGTACTTC. This codes for CASSFLRGNYEQYF. This chain uses TRBV5-6 with TRBJ2-7; TRBD1 might be the D (6 bases). V gave up 2 bases and J gave up 4 bases, with 13 bases separating them. Germline loops: CDR1 SGHDT, CDR2 YYEEEE. The CDR3 covers 14 residues.

The chain links TRBV5-1 to TRBJ1-1; 8 positions match TRBD1. Germline V gene data show CDR1 as SGHRS and CDR2 as YFSETQ. J gave up 4 bases and V 3 bases, and 8 bases lay outside the gene matches. CDR3 size: 15 residues. The CDR3 reads CASSSTGVGFTEAFF. The CDR3 nucleotides read TGCGCCAGCAGCTCGACAGGGGTAGGGTTCACTGAAGCTTTCTTT. Complete variable domain (other parts from reference TRBV5-1 and TRBJ1-1): KAGVTQTPRYLIKTRGQQVTLSCSPISGHRSVSWYQQTPGQGLQFLFEYFSETQRNKGNFPGRFSGRQFSNSRSEMNVSTLELGDSALYLCASSSTGVGFTEAFFGQGTRLTVV.

The rearrangement links TRBV9 to TRBJ1-4; 7 bases agree with TRBD1. The trim removed 3 bases at V and 3 bases at J, leaving 2 bases unmatched. CDR1 and CDR2 from the germline V gene are SGDLS and YYNGEE. This CDR3 spans 14 amino acids. CDR3 sequence reads: CASSAGTANEKLFF. CDR3 coding DNA: TGTGCCAGCAGCGCCGGGACAGCTAATGAAAAACTGTTTTTT.